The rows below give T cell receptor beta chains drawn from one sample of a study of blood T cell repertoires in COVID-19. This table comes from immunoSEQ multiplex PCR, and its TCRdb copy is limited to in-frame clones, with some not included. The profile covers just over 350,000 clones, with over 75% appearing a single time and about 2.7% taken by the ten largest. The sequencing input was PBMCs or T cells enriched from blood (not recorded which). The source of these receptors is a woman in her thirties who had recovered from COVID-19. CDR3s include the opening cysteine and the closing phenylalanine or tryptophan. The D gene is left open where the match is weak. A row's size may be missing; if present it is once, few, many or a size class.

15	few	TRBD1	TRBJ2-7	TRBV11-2	TGTGCCAGCAGCTTACGCCGGACAGGGTACTACGAGCAGTACTTC	CASSLRRTGYYEQYF
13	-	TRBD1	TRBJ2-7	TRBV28	TGTGCCAGCAGTCTCTACAGGGGCTACGAGCAGTACTTC	CASSLYRGYEQYF
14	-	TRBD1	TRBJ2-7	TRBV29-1	TGCAGCGTGGACACAGGGGGGTTTAGCGACGAGCAGTACTTC	CSVDTGGFSDEQYF
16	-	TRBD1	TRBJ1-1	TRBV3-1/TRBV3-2	TGTGCCAGCAGCCAAGATTCCGGGACAGGGAACACTGAAGCTTTCTTT	CASSQDSGTGNTEAFF
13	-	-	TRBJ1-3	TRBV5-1	TGCGCCAGCAGCGAAGACACGGCAAACACCATATATTTT	CASSEDTANTIYF
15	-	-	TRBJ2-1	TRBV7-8	TGTGCCAGCAGCTTTGGGGGCCCTCGGGAGGATGAGCAGTTCTTC	CASSFGGPREDEQFF
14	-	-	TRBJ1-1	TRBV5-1	TGCGCCAGCAGCTCCGGGACTGGGAACACTGAAGCTTTCTTT	CASSSGTGNTEAFF
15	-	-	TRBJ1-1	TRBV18	TGTGCCAGCTCAATCAAGAGCGATATGAACACTGAAGCTTTCTTT	CASSIKSDMNTEAFF
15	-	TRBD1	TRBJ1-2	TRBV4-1	TGCGCCAGCAGCCTTGGGACAGGCCCTAACTATGGCTACACCTTC	CASSLGTGPNYGYTF
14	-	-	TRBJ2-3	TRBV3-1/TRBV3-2	TGTGCCAGCAGCCAGGAAGCAGGTTCAGATACGCAGTATTTT	CASSQEAGSDTQYF
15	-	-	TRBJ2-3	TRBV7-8	TGTGCCAGCAGCTTAGCGAGGGCGGGGACGGATACGCAGTATTTT	CASSLARAGTDTQYF
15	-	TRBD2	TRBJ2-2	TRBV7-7	TGTGCTAGCAGCCCCTTAGCGGGGGCCACCGGGGAGCTGTTTTTT	CASSPLAGATGELFF
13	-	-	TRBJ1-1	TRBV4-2	TGTGCCAGCAGCCACACAGCGAACACTGAAGCTTTCTTT	CASSHTANTEAFF
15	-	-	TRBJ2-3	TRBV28	TGTGCCAGCAGTCCCCCCGGCGGGATTGGAGATACGCAGTATTTT	CASSPPGGIGDTQYF
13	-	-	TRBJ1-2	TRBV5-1	TGCGCCAGCAGCTTGGCCTCAGGGGAAGGCTACACCTTC	CASSLASGEGYTF
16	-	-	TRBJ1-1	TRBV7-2	TGTGCCAGCAGCTTAGTATTGGCGGGGGGGAACACTGAAGCTTTCTTT	CASSLVLAGGNTEAFF
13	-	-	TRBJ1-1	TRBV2	TGTGCCAGCAGTGTTAGTCAGAACACTGAAGCTTTCTTT	CASSVSQNTEAFF
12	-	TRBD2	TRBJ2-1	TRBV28	TGTGCCAGCAGTGCTCAGACTAGCGAGCAGTTCTTC	CASSAQTSEQFF
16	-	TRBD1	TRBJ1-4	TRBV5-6	TGTGCCAGCAGCAAGGTCCCGGGACAGGCTAATGAAAAACTGTTTTTT	CASSKVPGQANEKLFF
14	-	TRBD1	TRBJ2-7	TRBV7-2	TGTGCCAGCAGCGGACAGGGGCTTTCCTACGAGCAGTACTTC	CASSGQGLSYEQYF
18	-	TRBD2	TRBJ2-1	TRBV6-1	TGTGCCAGCAGTGAACGTGGCGGGGGGGCAGGGACAAACAATGAGCAGTTCTTC	CASSERGGGAGTNNEQFF
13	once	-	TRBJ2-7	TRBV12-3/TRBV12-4	TGTGCCAGCAGTCCGAGACAGGTTTGGGAGCAGTACTTC	CASSPRQVWEQYF
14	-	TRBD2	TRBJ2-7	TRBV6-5	TGTGCCAGCAGCGGGACTAGTGGACCCTACGAGCAGTACTTC	CASSGTSGPYEQYF
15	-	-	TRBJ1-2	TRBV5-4	TGTGCCAGCACCCTAAGGGAGGGCGGGTCCTATGGCTACACCTTC	CASTLREGGSYGYTF
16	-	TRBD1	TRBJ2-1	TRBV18	TGTGCCAGCTCACCACCACAGGGGGCGCCGTACAATGAGCAGTTCTTC	CASSPPQGAPYNEQFF
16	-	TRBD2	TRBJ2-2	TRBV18	TGTGCCAGCTCACCGGGGACTAGCGGAGCTGGCGGGGAGCTGTTTTTT	CASSPGTSGAGGELFF
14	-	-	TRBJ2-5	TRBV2	TGTGCCAGCAGTGCCAAGGGGTACCAAGAGACCCAGTACTTC	CASSAKGYQETQYF
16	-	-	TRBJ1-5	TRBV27	TGTGCTCTCCTTCGGGCGGACAGTCGAGACAATCAGCCCCAGCATTTT	CALLRADSRDNQPQHF
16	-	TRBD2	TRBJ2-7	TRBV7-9	TGTGCCAGCAGCTCTCCTAAAGGGACTAGTGAACACGAGCAGTACTTC	CASSSPKGTSEHEQYF
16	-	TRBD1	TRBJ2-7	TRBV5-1	TGCGCCAGCAGCTCATTCCAGGGGGCGCGGGTCGGCGAGCAGTACTTC	CASSSFQGARVGEQYF
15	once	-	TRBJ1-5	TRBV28	TGTGCCAGCAGTTCCCGGGACAACTCCCGACGGCCCCAGCATTTT	CASSSRDNSRRPQHF
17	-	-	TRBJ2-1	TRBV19	TGTGCCAGTAGTATGGGTGGGGACTCCTATTCCTACAATGAGCAGTTCTTC	CASSMGGDSYSYNEQFF
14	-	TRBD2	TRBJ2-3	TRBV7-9	TGTGCCAGCGGTCGGGGGGAGGGCACAGATACGCAGTATTTT	CASGRGEGTDTQYF
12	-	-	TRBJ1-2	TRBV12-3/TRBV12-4	TGTGCCAGCAGCCGACAGTCCTATGGCTACACCTTC	CASSRQSYGYTF
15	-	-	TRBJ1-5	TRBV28	TGTGCCAGCAGTTCTCAGGGTAGATTAAATCAGCCCCAGCATTTT	CASSSQGRLNQPQHF
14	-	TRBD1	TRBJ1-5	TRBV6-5	TGTGCCAGCAGTACACAGGGGGCGGGTCAGCCCCAGCATTTT	CASSTQGAGQPQHF
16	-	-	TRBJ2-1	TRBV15	TGTGCCACCAGCAGAAAAATTGGACAGAAATACAATGAGCAGTTCTTC	CATSRKIGQKYNEQFF
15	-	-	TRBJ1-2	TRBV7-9	TGTGCCAGCAGCTTCGTTGGGCCAGGAAGCTATGGCTACACCTTC	CASSFVGPGSYGYTF
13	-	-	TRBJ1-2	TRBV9	TGTGCCAGCAGCGTAGCTCAGAACGGAGGTTATACCTTC	CASSVAQNGGYTF
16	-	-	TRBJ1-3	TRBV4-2	TGTGCCAGCAGCCAAGACCACCGGGAATCTGGAAACACCATATATTTT	CASSQDHRESGNTIYF
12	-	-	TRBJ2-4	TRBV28	TGTGCCAGCAGTTTATCCGGGAACATTCAGTACTTC	CASSLSGNIQYF
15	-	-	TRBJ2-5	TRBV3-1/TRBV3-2	TGTGCCAGCAGCCACCGAGCGACAGCCGCAGAGACCCAGTACTTC	CASSHRATAAETQYF
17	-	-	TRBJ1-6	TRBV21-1	TGTGCCAGCAGCAACGGACCGGGGTCTAGTTTGGATTCACCCCTCCACTTT	CASSNGPGSSLDSPLHF
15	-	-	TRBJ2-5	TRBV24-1	TGTGCCACCAGTGATTCTTACAGGGTACAAGAGACCCAGTACTTC	CATSDSYRVQETQYF
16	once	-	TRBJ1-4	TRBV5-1	TGCGCCAGCAGCTTGGCCCCCGGACAGTCTAATGAAAAACTGTTTTTT	CASSLAPGQSNEKLFF
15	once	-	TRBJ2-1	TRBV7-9	TGTGCCAGCAGACGAGCGGAGACCTCCTACAATGAGCAGTTCTTC	CASRRAETSYNEQFF
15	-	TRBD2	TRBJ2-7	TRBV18	TGTGCCAGCTCTCAACTAGCGGGGGGTACCTACGAGCAGTACTTC	CASSQLAGGTYEQYF
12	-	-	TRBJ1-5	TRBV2	TGTGCCTGCCAAGGGGCCAATCAGCCCCAGCATTTT	CACQGANQPQHF
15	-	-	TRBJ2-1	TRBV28	TGTGCCAGCAGTTTTGGCCGGGAGATTTACAATGAGCAGTTCTTC	CASSFGREIYNEQFF
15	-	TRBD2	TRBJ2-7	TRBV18	TGTGCCAGCTCGAATAGCGGGAAAAGCTCCTACGAGCAGTACTTC	CASSNSGKSSYEQYF
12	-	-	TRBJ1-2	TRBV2	TGTGCCAGCACTGAGGAGAGATATGGCTACACCTTC	CASTEERYGYTF
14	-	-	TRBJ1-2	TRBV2	TGTGCCTACACCGTGGAGGTCAGCGACTATGGCTACACCTTC	CAYTVEVSDYGYTF
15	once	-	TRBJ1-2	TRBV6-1	TGTGCCAGCAGTGAAGCAGGGGGACACCCGATGGGCTACACCTTC	CASSEAGGHPMGYTF
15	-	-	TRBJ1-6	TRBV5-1	TGCGCCAGCGGCTTATCGGGAGTCTCCGGTTCACCCCTCCACTTT	CASGLSGVSGSPLHF
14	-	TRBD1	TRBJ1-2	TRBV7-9	TGTGCCAGCAGCTTAGGCGGACAGGGTTATGGCTACACCTTC	CASSLGGQGYGYTF